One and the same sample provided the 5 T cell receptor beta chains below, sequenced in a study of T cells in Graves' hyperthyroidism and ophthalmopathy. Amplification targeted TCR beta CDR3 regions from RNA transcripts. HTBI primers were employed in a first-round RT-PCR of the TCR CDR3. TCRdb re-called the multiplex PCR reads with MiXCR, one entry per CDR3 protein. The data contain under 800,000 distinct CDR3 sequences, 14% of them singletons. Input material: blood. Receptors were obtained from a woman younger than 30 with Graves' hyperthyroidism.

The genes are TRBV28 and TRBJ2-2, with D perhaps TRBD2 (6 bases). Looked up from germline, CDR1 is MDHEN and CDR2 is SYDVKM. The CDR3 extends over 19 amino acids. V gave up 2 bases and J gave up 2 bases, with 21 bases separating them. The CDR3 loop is CASSLVPTRLVRNTGELFF. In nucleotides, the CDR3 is TGTGCCAGCAGTTTAGTCCCAACCAGACTAGTTCGAAACACCGGGGAGCTGTTTTTT.

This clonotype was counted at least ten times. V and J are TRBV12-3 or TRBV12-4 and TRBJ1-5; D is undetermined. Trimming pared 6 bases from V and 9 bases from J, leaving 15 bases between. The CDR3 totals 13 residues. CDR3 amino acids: CASRVDGVGPQHF. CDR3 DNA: TGTGCCAGCAGAGTGGATGGTGTAGGGCCCCAGCATTTT.

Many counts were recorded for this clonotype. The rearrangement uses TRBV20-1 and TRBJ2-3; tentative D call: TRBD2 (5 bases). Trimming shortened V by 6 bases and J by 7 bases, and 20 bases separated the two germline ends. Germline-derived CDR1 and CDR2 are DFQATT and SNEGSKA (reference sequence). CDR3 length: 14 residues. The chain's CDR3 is CSAPAGGKRNTQYF. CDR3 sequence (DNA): TGCAGTGCGCCCGCGGGTGGGAAACGGAATACGCAGTATTTT.

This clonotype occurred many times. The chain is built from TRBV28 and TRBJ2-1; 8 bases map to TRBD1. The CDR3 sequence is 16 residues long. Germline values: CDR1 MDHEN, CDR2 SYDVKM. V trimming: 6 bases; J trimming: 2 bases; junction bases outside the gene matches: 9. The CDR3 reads CASSSLGQGPYNEQFF. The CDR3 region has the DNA TGTGCCAGCAGCTCACTAGGACAGGGACCCTACAATGAGCAGTTCTTC.

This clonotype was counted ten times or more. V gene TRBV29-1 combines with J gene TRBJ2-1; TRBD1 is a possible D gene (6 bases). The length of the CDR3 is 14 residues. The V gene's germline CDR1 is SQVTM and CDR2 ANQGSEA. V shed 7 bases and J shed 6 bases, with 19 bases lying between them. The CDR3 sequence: CSGGTLDGGNEQFF. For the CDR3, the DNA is TGCAGCGGAGGGACACTCGATGGGGGCAATGAGCAGTTCTTC.